This TCR beta chain was documented in a study of blood T cell repertoires in COVID-19. Overall study context: There were acute and convalescent COVID-19 samples, and they came from the United States, Italy and Spain.

This study enrolled people aged 18 to 89 from under 25 US geographic areas. Symptom resolution, clearance, or two negative PCRs marked donors in Cohort 3 as recovered. J lost 7 bases, V lost 5 bases, and 9 bases had no gene match. Looked up from germline, CDR1 is SGHVS and CDR2 is FQNEAQ. The CDR3 runs 16 residues. Authors' processing steps: By means of reference gene primer amplification, nucleated cell counts were estimated. Produced via immunoSEQ multiplex PCR; TCRdb's table is partial and in-frame only. V and J calls and clone size are copied from that table; D and trimming were computed from the DNA. The profile covers 150,000 to 200,000 clones, with 70% to 85% appearing a single time and 10% to 15% taken by the ten largest.

The chain uses TRBV7-8 and TRBJ1-4, with 11 bases identical to TRBD1. The sequenced sample was PBMCs or T cells enriched from blood (not recorded which). The TCR sequence derives from a man in his fifties who had recovered from COVID-19. The CDR3 is CASSPGTGGFFEKLFF. Here the CDR3 DNA reads TGTGCCAGCAGCCCCGGGACAGGGGGGTTCTTTGAAAAACTGTTTTTT. Full variable domain (rest looked up from reference TRBV7-8 and TRBJ1-4): GAGVSQSPRYKVAKRGQDVALRCDPISGHVSLFWYQQALGQGPEFLTYFQNEAQLDKSGLPSDRFFAERPEGSVSTLKIQRTQQEDSAVYLCASSPGTGGFFEKLFFGSGTQLSVL.